This T cell receptor (beta chain) derives from a study of breast tumors, draining lymph nodes, adjacent tissues. TCRdb re-analysed the multiplex PCR reads in MiXCR, keeping a single row per CDR3 protein. The sample consists of about 13,000 distinct CDR3 sequences, 45% to 50% of them appearing once. The study, taken as a whole, reports: Tumor T cell lymph node origin was a supported hypothesis, not proven. Luminal-like breast cancer showed significantly higher tumor–nontumor repertoire similarity than basal-like.

The CDR3 has 12 amino acids. CDR1 and CDR2 from the germline V gene are LGHNA and YNFKEQ. The V gene end was trimmed by 7 bases and the J gene end by 6 bases; junction bases not matched to a gene: 4. This clonotype has a count of ten or more. Its target is unknown. The origin of this receptor is a female donor with breast cancer. Some clones in this sample may be carry-over from other donors' samples. The rearrangement links TRBV4-2 to TRBJ2-3; 7 nucleotides line up with TRBD1. The sample consisted of tumor-adjacent breast tissue. The CDR3 region is CASNLGGDTQYF. The CDR3 DNA sequence: TGTGCCAGCAACTTAGGGGGCGATACGCAGTATTTT.